This T cell receptor beta chain was profiled in a study of blood T cell repertoires in COVID-19. At the level of the study: There were acute and convalescent COVID-19 samples, and they came from the United States, Italy and Spain. From T cells, B-cell-depleted T cells, or PBMCs came the material, which was cDNA or gDNA.

Germline V gene data show CDR1 as SQVTM and CDR2 as ANQGSEA. V lost 6 bases and J lost 2, with 11 bases in between. This CDR3 has 12 residues. Original processing methods: Amplification of reference gene primers was used by the study to estimate nucleated cell counts. The repertoire was sequenced with immunoSEQ multiplex PCR; TCRdb's copy has only in-frame clones and lacks some. V, J and clone size are taken as reported in that table, and D and trimming were inferred from the DNA itself. The sample shows 200,000 to 250,000 clones, 80% to 85% of them seen only once. This clone has only one observation.

The clonotype was recovered from an older woman with COVID-19, enrolled during active disease. The chain carries TRBV29-1 and TRBJ2-7; the D is unclear. Material: peripheral blood. CDR3 residues: CSVKTIPYEQYF. The CDR3 bases are TGCAGCGTCAAAACTATTCCCTACGAGCAGTACTTC.